This TCR beta chain originates from a study of blood T cells in healthy people across ages. From germline, CDR1 is SNHLY and CDR2 FYNNEI. The CDR3 loop spans 13 amino acids. The V end was cut by 5 bases, the J end by 3 bases, with 8 bases between. Per individual sample, total RNA of at least 5.5 micrograms was extracted. The sample holds a few counts of this clonotype. The authors ran a second PCR of 7 to 11 cycles using a sample-barcoded 5' primer and a J-beta primer mix. A tag from a template-switch adaptor with 12 random nucleotides marked each cDNA molecule. Sequencing yielded, for each sample, at least 3 million paired-end reads carrying CDR3. MiXCR, run by TCRdb on the 5' RACE reads, gives a single entry per CDR3 protein. The sample lists roughly 830,000 distinct CDR3 sequences, 55% to 65% occurring once.

The chain links TRBV2 to TRBJ2-1, with D possibly matching TRBD1 (5 bases). The sample was blood. This receptor was identified in a young man in good health. The CDR3 DNA sequence: TGTGCCAGCAGTACAGGAGTCTACAATGAGCAGTTCTTC. It encodes CASSTGVYNEQFF.